The 18 T cell receptor beta chains listed next were all sequenced from one sample in a study of blood T cell repertoires in COVID-19. Profiled with immunoSEQ multiplex PCR; TCRdb holds only in-frame clones, not every one. The table lists approximately 200,000 clones, 94% of them singletons. Sequenced material: peripheral blood. The origin of the receptors is a man aged 30 to 45 with COVID-19, enrolled during active disease.

J is TRBJ2-3 and V is TRBV7-2; possible D gene TRBD1, 5 bases. The CDR3 is 10 amino acids. V lost 2 bases and J 11 bases, leaving 5 bases between the germline ends. Germline V CDR1 and CDR2: SGHTA, FQGNSA. The DNA of the CDR3 is TGTGCCAGCAGCTTAAGGGGGCAGTATTTT. Protein product: CASSLRGQYF.

This sequence joins TRBV11-2 and TRBJ1-5, with 8 bases aligning to TRBD1. V trimming: 5 bases; J trimming: 2 bases; junction bases outside the gene matches: 11. The CDR3 totals 17 residues. CDR1 is SGHAT and CDR2 is FQNNGV in the germline V gene. CDR3 nucleotides: TGTGCCAGCAGCCTGACAGGGGTGAATTCCGGCAATCAGCCCCAGCATTTT. As protein: CASSLTGVNSGNQPQHF.

The gene calls are TRBV4-2 and TRBJ1-5; D gene ambiguous. Germline V gene sequence: CDR1 LGHNA, CDR2 YNFKEQ. This CDR3 has 16 amino acids. V lost 0 bases and J lost 0, with 9 bases in between. CDR3 sequence: CASSQEAFYSNQPQHF. The CDR3 nucleotides are TGTGCCAGCAGCCAAGAAGCCTTCTATAGCAATCAGCCCCAGCATTTT.

The sample holds a few counts of this clone. The chain carries TRBV7-2 and TRBJ2-5; TRBD2 matches at 12 bases. The CDR3 runs to 17 residues. With 1 base clipped from V and 4 bases from J, the junction kept 7 bases outside the gene matches. Germline loops: CDR1 SGHTA, CDR2 FQGNSA. CDR3 residues: CASSLGPPSGGAETQYF. The CDR3 nucleotides are TGTGCCAGCAGCTTAGGGCCTCCTAGCGGGGGGGCAGAGACCCAGTACTTC.

V usage is TRBV10-1 and J usage is TRBJ2-7; 9 bases map to TRBD2. J was trimmed by 6 bases and V by 0 bases; bases with no gene match: 15. This CDR3 comprises 18 residues. Germline V gene lookup returns CDR1 WNHNN and CDR2 SYGVQD (reference sequence). This CDR3 reads CASSESASGVLLVGEQYF. CDR3 nucleotides: TGCGCCAGCAGTGAGTCGGCTAGCGGGGTCCTCCTGGTAGGCGAGCAGTACTTC.

This clone was seen once. This sequence joins TRBV7-2 and TRBJ2-7; TRBD1 agrees at 8 bases. The CDR3 runs 13 residues. From germline, CDR1 is SGHTA and CDR2 FQGNSA. Losses at the gene ends were 4 bases for V and 3 bases for J; bases not matched to a gene: 2. This chain's CDR3 is CASSSTGGYEQYF. The CDR3 region has the DNA TGTGCCAGCAGCTCCACAGGGGGCTACGAGCAGTACTTC.

A single count supports this clone. This chain joins TRBV2 and TRBJ2-2, with TRBD2 matching over 10 bases. J gave up 6 bases and V 2 bases, and 3 bases lay outside the gene matches. Germline V gives CDR1 SNHLY, CDR2 FYNNEI. The CDR3 contains 15 residues. The CDR3 sequence: CASSERLAGSGELFF. The CDR3 bases are TGTGCCAGCAGTGAACGACTAGCGGGCTCCGGGGAGCTGTTTTTT.

The V gene is TRBV27, the J gene TRBJ2-7; 7 bases agree with TRBD1. Germline V gives CDR1 MNHEY, CDR2 SMNVEV (reference sequence). This CDR3 has 15 amino acids. Trimming at V came to 0 bases and at J to 5 bases, leaving 7 bases not matched to a gene. The CDR3 sequence is CASSLSPGGRNEQYF. DNA for the CDR3: TGTGCCAGCAGTTTATCGCCAGGGGGTCGGAACGAGCAGTACTTC.

The J gene is TRBJ2-3, the V gene TRBV11-2, with 12 bases that match TRBD2. The length of the CDR3 is 16 residues. The J segment lost 3 bases and the V segment lost 0 bases, leaving 1 base of the junction unmatched. Per the germline V gene, CDR1 is SGHAT and CDR2 is FQNNGV. CDR3 nucleotides: TGTGCCAGCAGCTTAGAACTAGCGGGGGGAACAGATACGCAGTATTTT. This sequence encodes CASSLELAGGTDTQYF.

The genes are TRBV3-1 (or the pseudogene TRBV3-2) and TRBJ2-2; 15 bases align to TRBD2. There are 17 residues in the CDR3. Losses at the gene ends were 1 base for V and 5 bases for J; bases not matched to a gene: 2. Looked up from germline, CDR1 is LGHDT and CDR2 is YNNKEL (reference sequence). CDR3 amino acids: CASSQVGTSGGTGELFF. CDR3 coding DNA: TGTGCCAGCAGCCAAGTGGGGACTAGCGGGGGGACCGGGGAGCTGTTTTTT.

CDR3: CASSQAVTDTQYF. CDR3 DNA sequence: TGTGCCAGCAGTCAAGCGGTTACAGATACGCAGTATTTT. This chain uses TRBV12-3 or TRBV12-4 with TRBJ2-3; TRBD2 is a possible D gene (5 bases). V was shortened by 5 bases and J by 3 bases, with 9 bases between the two germline ends. The CDR3 is 13 residues long.

The chain uses TRBV5-4 and TRBJ2-7, with 12 bases that match TRBD1. The CDR3 has 14 amino acids. The germline gives CDR1 SGHNT, CDR2 YYREEE (reference sequence). V was pared by 4 bases and J by 5 bases, with 4 bases of the junction left unmatched. This CDR3 reads CASSTGTGGDEQYF. The CDR3 DNA reads as TGTGCCAGCAGCACCGGGACAGGGGGCGACGAGCAGTACTTC.

The CDR3 loop reads CASSEMGGAGTEAFF. The DNA of the CDR3 is TGTGCCAGCAGTGAAATGGGGGGGGCAGGCACTGAAGCTTTCTTT. The chain is built from TRBV2 and TRBJ1-1; D perhaps matches TRBD1 (6 bases). Germline V gives CDR1 SNHLY, CDR2 FYNNEI. The CDR3 has 15 amino acids. V was pared by 2 bases and J by 4 bases, with 14 bases between.

The chain has TRBV6-1 and TRBJ2-7; 7 bases are a match to TRBD1. CDR3 size: 15 residues. The germline gives CDR1 MNHNS, CDR2 SASEGT. The ends lost 1 base at V and 2 bases at J; junction bases unmatched: 5. The CDR3 here is CASSEEDRTPYEQYF. CDR3 coding DNA: TGTGCCAGCAGTGAAGAGGACAGGACCCCCTACGAGCAGTACTTC.

This clone appeared once. This chain links TRBV5-4 with TRBJ2-7; tentative D call: TRBD1 (5 bases). The germline V gene encodes CDR1 SGHNT and CDR2 YYREEE (reference sequence). The V and J ends lost 0 bases and 1 base respectively, with 17 bases between them. CDR3 length: 17 amino acids. The DNA of the CDR3 is TGTGCCAGCAGCTTGGGGGCCAGGGCTGCTGGGTCCTACGAGCAGTACTTC. It translates to CASSLGARAAGSYEQYF.

The J gene is TRBJ2-5, the V gene TRBV5-4, with 9 positions matching TRBD1. The CDR3 has 15 residues. Germline values: CDR1 SGHNT, CDR2 YYREEE (reference sequence). Trimming at V came to 2 bases and at J to 5 bases, leaving 7 bases not matched to a gene. The chain's CDR3 is CASSFETGGRETQYF. The CDR3 coding sequence is TGTGCCAGCAGCTTCGAAACAGGGGGCAGGGAGACCCAGTACTTC.

To note about this clone: The junction shows a germline mismatch at one end, possibly a read error. The chain uses TRBV14 and TRBJ1-1; 8 bases line up with TRBD1. The CDR3 is made up of 17 amino acids. Germline lookup yields CDR1 SGHDN and CDR2 FVKESK. The CDR3 DNA reads TGTGCCAGCAGCCAGTTGGGGGGCTCAGGGGGCCGGCCTGATGCTTTCTTT. Protein sequence: CASSQLGGSGGRPDAFF.

DNA for the CDR3: TGCGCCAGCAGCCAAGGGGGCGGGGGCGAGCAGTACTTC. Protein product: CASSQGGGGEQYF. The V gene is TRBV4-1, the J gene TRBJ2-7; 7 bases align to TRBD2. The junction had 3 bases not matched to a gene; V was cut back by 1 base and J by 6 bases. CDR1 and CDR2 (germline): MGHRA, YSYEKL. The CDR3 length is 13 residues.